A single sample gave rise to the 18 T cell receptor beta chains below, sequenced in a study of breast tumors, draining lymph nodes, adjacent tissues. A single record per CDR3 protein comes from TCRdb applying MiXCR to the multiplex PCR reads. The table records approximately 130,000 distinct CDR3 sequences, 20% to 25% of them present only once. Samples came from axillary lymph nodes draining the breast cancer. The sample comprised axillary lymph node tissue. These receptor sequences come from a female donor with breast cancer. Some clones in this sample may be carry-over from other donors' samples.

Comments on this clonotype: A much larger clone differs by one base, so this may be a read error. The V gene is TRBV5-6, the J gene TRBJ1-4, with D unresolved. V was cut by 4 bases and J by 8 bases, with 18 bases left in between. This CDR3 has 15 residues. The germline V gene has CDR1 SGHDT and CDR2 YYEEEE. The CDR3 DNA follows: TGTGCCAGCAGCGAGCCCGGACGGGCCCGGGAAAAACTGTTTTTT. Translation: CASSEPGRAREKLFF.

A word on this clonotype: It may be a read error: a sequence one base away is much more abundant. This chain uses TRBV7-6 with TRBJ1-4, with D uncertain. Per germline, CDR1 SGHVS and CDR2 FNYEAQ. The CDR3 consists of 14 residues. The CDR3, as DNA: TGTGCCAGCAGCCTGCAAGCAACTAATGAAAAACTGTCTTTT. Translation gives CASSLQATNEKLSF.

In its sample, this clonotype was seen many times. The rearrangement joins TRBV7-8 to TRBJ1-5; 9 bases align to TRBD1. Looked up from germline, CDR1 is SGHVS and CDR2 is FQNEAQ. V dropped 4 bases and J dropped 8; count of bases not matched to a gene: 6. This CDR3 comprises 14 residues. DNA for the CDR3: TGTGCCAGCAGCTACACCCGGACAGGGGAGCCCCAGCATTTT. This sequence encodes CASSYTRTGEPQHF.

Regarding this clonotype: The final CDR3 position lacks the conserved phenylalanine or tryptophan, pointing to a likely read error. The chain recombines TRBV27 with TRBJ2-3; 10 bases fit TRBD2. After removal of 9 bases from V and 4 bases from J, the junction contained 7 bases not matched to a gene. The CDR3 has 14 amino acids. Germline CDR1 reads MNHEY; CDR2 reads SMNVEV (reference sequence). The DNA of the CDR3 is TGTGCCAGTACCCTAGCGGGAGATCCAGATACGCAGTATCTT. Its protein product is CASTLAGDPDTQYL.

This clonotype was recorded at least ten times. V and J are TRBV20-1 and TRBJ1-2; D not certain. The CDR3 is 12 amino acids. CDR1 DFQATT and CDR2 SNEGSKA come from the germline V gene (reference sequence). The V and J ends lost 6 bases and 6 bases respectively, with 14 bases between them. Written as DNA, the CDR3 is TGCAGTGCCGCCTCGGGCACGGATGGCTACACCTTC. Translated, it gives CSAASGTDGYTF.

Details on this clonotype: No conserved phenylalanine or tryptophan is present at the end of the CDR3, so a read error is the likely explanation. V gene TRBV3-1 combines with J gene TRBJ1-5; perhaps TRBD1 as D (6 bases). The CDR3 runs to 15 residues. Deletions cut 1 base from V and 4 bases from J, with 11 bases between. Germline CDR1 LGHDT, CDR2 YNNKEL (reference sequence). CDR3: CASSQGRGSNQPQHL. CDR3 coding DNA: TGTGCCAGCAGCCAAGGCAGGGGATCGAATCAGCCCCAGCATCTT.

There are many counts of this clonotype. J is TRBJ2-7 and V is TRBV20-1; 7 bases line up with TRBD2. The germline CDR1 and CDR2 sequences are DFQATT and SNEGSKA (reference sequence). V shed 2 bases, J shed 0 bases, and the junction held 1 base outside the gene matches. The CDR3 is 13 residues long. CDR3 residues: CSARLADSYEQYF. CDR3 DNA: TGCAGTGCTAGACTAGCGGACTCCTACGAGCAGTACTTC.

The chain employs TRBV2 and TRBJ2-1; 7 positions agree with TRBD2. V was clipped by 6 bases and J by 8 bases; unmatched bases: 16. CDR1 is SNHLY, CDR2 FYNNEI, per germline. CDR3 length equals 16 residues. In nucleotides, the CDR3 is TGTGCCAGCAGGGGGGGACTACTCGCCCTGGGAGATGAGCAGTTCTTC. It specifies CASRGGLLALGDEQFF.

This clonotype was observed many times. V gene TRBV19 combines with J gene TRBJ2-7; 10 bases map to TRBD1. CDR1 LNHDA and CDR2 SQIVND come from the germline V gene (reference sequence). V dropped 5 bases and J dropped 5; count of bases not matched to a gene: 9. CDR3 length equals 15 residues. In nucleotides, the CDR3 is TGTGCCAGTAGTGCCCGGACAGGGGGTAGGCACGAGCAGTACTTC. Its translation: CASSARTGGRHEQYF. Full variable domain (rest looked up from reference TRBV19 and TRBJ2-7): DGGITQSPKYLFRKEGQNVTLSCEQNLNHDAMYWYRQDPGQGLRLIYYSQIVNDFQKGDIAEGYSVSREKKESFPLTVTSAQKNPTAFYLCASSARTGGRHEQYFGPGTRLTVT.

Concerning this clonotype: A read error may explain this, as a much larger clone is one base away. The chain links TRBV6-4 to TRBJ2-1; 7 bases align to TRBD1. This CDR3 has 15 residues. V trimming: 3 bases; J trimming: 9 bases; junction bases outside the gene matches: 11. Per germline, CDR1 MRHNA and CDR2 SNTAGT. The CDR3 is CASSEFLGRGSEQFF. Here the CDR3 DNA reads TGTGCCAGCAGTGAGTTTCTGGGCAGGGGGAGTGAGCAGTTCTTC.

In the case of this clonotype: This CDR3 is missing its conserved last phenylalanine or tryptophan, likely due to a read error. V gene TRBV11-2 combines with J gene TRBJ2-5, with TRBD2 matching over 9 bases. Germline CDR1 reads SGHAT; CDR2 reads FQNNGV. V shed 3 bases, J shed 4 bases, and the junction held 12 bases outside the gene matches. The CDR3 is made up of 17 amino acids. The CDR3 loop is CASSFGGRAGLGETQYL. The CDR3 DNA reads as TGTGCCAGCAGCTTCGGCGGGAGGGCCGGGTTAGGAGAGACCCAGTACCTC.

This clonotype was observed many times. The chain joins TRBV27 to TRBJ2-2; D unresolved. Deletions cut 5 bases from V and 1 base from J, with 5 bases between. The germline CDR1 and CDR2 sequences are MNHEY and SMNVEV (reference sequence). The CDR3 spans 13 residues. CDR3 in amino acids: CASSPRNTGELFF. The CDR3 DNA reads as TGTGCCAGCAGTCCCAGGAACACCGGGGAGCTGTTTTTT.

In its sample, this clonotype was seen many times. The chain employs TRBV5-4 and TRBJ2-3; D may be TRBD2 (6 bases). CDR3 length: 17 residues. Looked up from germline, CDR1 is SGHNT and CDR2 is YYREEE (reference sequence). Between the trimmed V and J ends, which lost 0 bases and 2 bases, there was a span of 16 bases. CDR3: CASSLAGGSRNTDTQYF. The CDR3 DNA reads TGTGCCAGCAGCTTGGCCGGGGGTAGCCGAAACACAGATACGCAGTATTTT.

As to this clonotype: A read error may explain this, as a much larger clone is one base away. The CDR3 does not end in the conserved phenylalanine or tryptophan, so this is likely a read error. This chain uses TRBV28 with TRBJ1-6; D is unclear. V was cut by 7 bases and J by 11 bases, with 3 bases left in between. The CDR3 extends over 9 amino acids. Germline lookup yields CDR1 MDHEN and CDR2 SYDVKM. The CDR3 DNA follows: TGTGCCAGCACCCCACCCCTCCACTCT. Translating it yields CASTPPLHS.

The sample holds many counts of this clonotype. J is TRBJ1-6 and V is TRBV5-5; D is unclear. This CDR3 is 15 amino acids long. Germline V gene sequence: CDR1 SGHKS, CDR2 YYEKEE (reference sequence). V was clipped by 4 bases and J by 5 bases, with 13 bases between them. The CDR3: CASSPRGGHNSPLHF. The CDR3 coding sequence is TGTGCCAGCAGCCCACGCGGTGGCCATAATTCACCCCTCCACTTT.

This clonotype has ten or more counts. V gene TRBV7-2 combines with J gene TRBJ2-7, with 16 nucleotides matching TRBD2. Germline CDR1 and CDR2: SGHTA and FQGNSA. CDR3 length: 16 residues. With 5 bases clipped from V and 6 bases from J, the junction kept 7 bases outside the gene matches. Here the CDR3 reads CASSGTSGRASGEQYF. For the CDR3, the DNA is TGTGCCAGCAGCGGGACTAGCGGGAGGGCCTCGGGCGAGCAGTACTTC. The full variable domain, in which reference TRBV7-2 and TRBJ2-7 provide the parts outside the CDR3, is GAGVSQSPSNKVTEKGKDVELRCDPISGHTALYWYRQSLGQGLEFLIYFQGNSAPDKSGLPSDRFSAERTGGSVSTLTIQRTQQEDSAVYLCASSGTSGRASGEQYFGPGTRLTVT.

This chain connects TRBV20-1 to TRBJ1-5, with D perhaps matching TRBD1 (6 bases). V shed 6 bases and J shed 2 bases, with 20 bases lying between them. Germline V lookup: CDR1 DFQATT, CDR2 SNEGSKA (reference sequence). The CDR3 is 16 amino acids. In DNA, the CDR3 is TGCAGTGCGCAGTGGGACACCCCAGGGGGCAATCAGCCCCAGCATTTT. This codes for CSAQWDTPGGNQPQHF.

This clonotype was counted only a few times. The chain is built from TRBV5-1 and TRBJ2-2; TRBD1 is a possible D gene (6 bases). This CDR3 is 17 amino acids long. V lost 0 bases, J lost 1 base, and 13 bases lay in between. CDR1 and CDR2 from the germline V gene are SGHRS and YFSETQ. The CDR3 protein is CASSLALWTENTGELFF. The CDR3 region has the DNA TGCGCCAGCAGCTTGGCCCTTTGGACAGAGAACACCGGGGAGCTGTTTTTT.